This T cell receptor beta chain was sequenced in a study of T cell changes during pregnancy in multiple sclerosis. The germline V gene encodes CDR1 MDHEN and CDR2 SYDVKM. V was clipped by 6 bases and J by 1 base, with 13 bases between them. The CDR3 runs 15 residues. Libraries were prepared by immunoSEQ multiplex PCR; TCRdb keeps only in-frame clonotypes and omits some of them. The sample holds some 110,000 clones, 80% to 95% seen once. This rearrangement joins TRBV28 to TRBJ1-3, with D possibly being TRBD1 (6 bases). This TCR derives from a female donor with multiple sclerosis, enrolled in a pregnancy study. This sample comprised peripheral blood, obtained in the third trimester of pregnancy. The CDR3 region has the DNA TGTGCCAGCAGCATCCTACAGGGATCTGGAAACACCATATATTTT. As protein: CASSILQGSGNTIYF.